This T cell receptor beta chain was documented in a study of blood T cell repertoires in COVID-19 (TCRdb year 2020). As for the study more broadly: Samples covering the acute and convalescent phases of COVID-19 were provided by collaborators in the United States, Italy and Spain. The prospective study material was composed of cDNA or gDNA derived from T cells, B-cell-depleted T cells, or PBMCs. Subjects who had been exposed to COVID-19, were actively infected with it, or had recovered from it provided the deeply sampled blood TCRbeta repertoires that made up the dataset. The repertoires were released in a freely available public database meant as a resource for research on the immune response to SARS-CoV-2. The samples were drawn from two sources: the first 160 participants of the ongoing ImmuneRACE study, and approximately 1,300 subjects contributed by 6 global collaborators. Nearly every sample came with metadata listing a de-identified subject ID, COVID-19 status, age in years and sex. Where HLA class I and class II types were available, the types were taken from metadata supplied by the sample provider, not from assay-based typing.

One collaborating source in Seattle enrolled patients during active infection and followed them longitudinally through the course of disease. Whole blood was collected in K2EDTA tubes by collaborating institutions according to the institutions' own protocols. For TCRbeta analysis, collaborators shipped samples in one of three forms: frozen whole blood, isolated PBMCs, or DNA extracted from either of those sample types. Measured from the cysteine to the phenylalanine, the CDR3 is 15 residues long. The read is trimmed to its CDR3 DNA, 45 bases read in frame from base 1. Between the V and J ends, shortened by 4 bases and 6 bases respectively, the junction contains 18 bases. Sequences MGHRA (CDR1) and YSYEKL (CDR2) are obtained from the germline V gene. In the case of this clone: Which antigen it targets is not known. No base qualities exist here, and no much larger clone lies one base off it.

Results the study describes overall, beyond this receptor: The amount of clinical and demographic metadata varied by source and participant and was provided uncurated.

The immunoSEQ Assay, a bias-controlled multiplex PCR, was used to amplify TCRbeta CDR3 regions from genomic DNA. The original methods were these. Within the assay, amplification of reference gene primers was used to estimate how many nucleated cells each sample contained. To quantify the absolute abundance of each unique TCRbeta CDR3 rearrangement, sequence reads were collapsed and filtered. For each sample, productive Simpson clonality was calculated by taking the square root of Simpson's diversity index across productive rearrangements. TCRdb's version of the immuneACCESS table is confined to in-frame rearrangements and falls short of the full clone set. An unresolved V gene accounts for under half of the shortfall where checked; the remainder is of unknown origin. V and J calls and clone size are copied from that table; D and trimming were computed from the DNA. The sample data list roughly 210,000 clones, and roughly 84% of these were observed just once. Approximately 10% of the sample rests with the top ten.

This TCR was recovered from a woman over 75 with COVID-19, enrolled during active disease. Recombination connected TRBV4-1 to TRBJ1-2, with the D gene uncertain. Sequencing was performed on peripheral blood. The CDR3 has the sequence CASSPLRQTLDGYTF. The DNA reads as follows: TGCGCCAGCAGCCCCCTGAGGCAGACCCTAGATGGCTACACCTTC.